This TCR beta chain was captured in a study of cytomegalovirus exposure and HLA in healthy donors. PCR used 60 Vbeta primers and 13 Jbeta primers. The method was immunoSEQ multiplex PCR; TCRdb's version includes in-frame clones alone and lacks a portion of them. The profile shows about 160,000 clones, roughly 82% of them singletons. Per germline, CDR1 SGHRS and CDR2 YFSETQ. V lost 2 bases to trimming and J lost 5 bases; unmatched junction nucleotides: 3. This CDR3 has 13 amino acids. This chain connects TRBV5-1 to TRBJ1-1, with 7 bases aligning to TRBD1. The clonotype comes from a man over 45 in good health and CMV-seropositive. The sequencing input was PBMCs. CDR3 sequence reads: CASSLTGETEAFF. The CDR3 DNA is TGCGCCAGCAGCTTAACAGGGGAGACTGAAGCTTTCTTT.